The rows below give T cell receptor beta chains drawn from one sample of a study of T cell responses to AZD1222 COVID-19 vaccine. Repertoires were generated with immunoSEQ multiplex PCR, while TCRdb's copy carries only in-frame clones and drops some. The top ten clones hold roughly a tenth of a sample with around 80,000 clones, approximately 85% of them seen once. The specimen comprised peripheral blood, sampled 28 days after the second AZD1222 dose. Receptors originate from an adult who received the AZD1222 COVID-19 vaccine. The CDR3 runs from the conserved cysteine through the conserved F or W. The order of the fields is V gene, CDR3 protein.

TRBV7-2 CASSLGRDSSYEQYF
TRBV6-5 CASRPLDRDSYEQYF
TRBV5-8 CASSLVATEAFF
TRBV7-8 CASSWGTEGRAFF
TRBV27 CASSLPADTQYF
TRBV29-1 CSVESMTGQETQYF
TRBV2 CASSSRQVNTDTQYF
TRBV19 CASSSADTQYF
TRBV6-1 CASSEVGEGSPLHF
TRBV11-2 CASSLDSYNEQFF
TRBV5-1 CASSPRTSGGQETQYF
TRBV5-1 CASSQTGDTEAFF
TRBV7-9 CASSFGTYLTTGELFF
TRBV18 CASSKKGGESYEQYF
TRBV7-2 CASSFGQEYNEQFF
TRBV7-9 CASTKRQIQETQYF
TRBV2 CASSEATASSTDTQYF
TRBV19 CASTSGRTYSNQPQHF
TRBV3-1/TRBV3-2 CASSQRSGDSFANEKLFF
TRBV19 CASSEDSDLWPQHF
TRBV6-4 CASRDTGKVLGEQFF
TRBV20-1 CSASLGGSAGELFF
TRBV18 CASSPSRGIDQPQHF
TRBV6-5 CASGQDRGRNEKLFF
TRBV10-3 CAISESAHRDSNQPQHF
TRBV29-1 CSVTTGGYTGELFF
TRBV7-8 CASSLMVAANTGELFF
TRBV4-2 CASSQDPATNEKLFF
TRBV3-1/TRBV3-2 CASSHLGSSYEQYF
TRBV7-9 CASSSQNYEQYF
TRBV9 CASSETRGAGANVLTF
TRBV2 CASSVQQGGEQYF
TRBV6-5 CASSPGTFVYNEQFF
TRBV19 CASRPGRQNQINEKLFF
TRBV11-1 CASSLALWRTTEAFF
TRBV2 CASSVQLSQPQHF
TRBV11-2 CASSPSVNYGYTF
TRBV28 CASRSSSGETQYF
TRBV2 CASSEMGSGANVLTF
TRBV7-6 CASSPGGAGAAGGRTQYF
TRBV7-8 CASSLRVPNQPQHF
TRBV28 CASSPLKGGNSPLHF
TRBV5-6 CASSPTGFVNEQFF
TRBV28 CASSLFGTDRNSNQPQHF
TRBV18 CASSRSGINEKLFF
TRBV10-3 CAISDMQKNTEAFF
TRBV7-9 CASSLAEAGEQFF